This T cell receptor beta chain was documented in a study of radiation and T cells in renal cell carcinoma. As to time point: blood 4 weeks post-SBRT, at nephrectomy. Treatment in this sample: 15 Gy SBRT to primary tumor, nephrectomy 4 weeks later. After SBRT, blood was collected at 2 and 4 weeks, plus baseline. The patient's renal cell carcinoma had clear cell pathology. Turning to this clone: Its antigen is not known.

Germline V CDR1 and CDR2: SGHDT, YYEEEE. The CDR3 length is 16 residues. V lost 4 bases, J lost 2 bases, and 19 bases lay in between. Clones were sequenced by immunoSEQ multiplex PCR, and TCRdb holds only the in-frame ones, with some missing. The sample records roughly 170,000 clones, about 88% being singletons. Study-wide findings and caveats: Top tumor clonotypes rose in blood 2 weeks post-radiation, then contracted. Pretreatment tumor biopsies were lacking, so baseline clonotypes are unknown.

The sequencing here drew on blood, taken from a patient whose treatment included radiotherapy and nephrectomy. The chain links TRBV5-6 to TRBJ2-7; D may be TRBD2 (6 bases). The clonotype originates from a woman between 50 and 59 years old with renal cell carcinoma. The CDR3 DNA reads TGTGCCAGCAGCCCCCCGTCGGGGGTATGGACCTACGAGCAGTACTTC. It yields the protein CASSPPSGVWTYEQYF.